This TCR beta chain is from a study of read filtering for tumor transcriptome and immune sequencing. On the study more broadly: Mean patient age was roughly 70 years, range roughly 45 to 85; over 16 male, 12 to 15 female. Transcriptome libraries were built from DNase-treated RNA.

Turning to this clonotype: Its antigen remains unidentified. Sequence at one end of the junction differs from germline and may be a read error.

From roughly 390 ng of RNA, a library with molecular barcoded alpha/delta and beta/gamma adaptors was made. From the reads, TCRdb called clonotypes with MiXCR, one entry per CDR3 protein. Of tens of thousands of distinct CDR3 sequences listed, 20% were seen once; the top ten hold around two fifths. Bone marrow was sampled from every patient at the time of active disease. Germline V CDR1 and CDR2: LNHDA, SQIVND (reference sequence). There are 14 residues in the CDR3. Points from the study as a whole: Even smaller IR-seq throughput identified most shared clonotypes.

The receptor was isolated from a donor at least 40 years old with multiple myeloma. Sequenced: a population of CD138-negative cells sorted from bone marrow. This rearrangement joins TRBV19 to TRBJ2-1; TRBD1 might be the D (6 bases). The CDR3 loop reads CASRGQLPYNEQSF. The CDR3 DNA reads TGTGCCAGTAGGGGACAACTACCCTACAATGAGCAGTCCTTC.